Presented here are 5 T cell receptor beta chains from one specimen sequenced in a study of cytomegalovirus exposure and HLA in healthy donors. Researchers ran the PCR with 60 Vbeta and 13 Jbeta primers. Data came from immunoSEQ multiplex PCR; TCRdb stores just in-frame clones and leaves some out. The ten top clones account for 3% to 3.5%, within a sample of approximately 93,000 clones. The material sequenced was PBMCs. The receptors come from a woman aged 30 to 39 in good health and CMV-seronegative.

This rearrangement joins TRBV10-3 to TRBJ2-3; 14 bases fit TRBD2. Germline V gene data show CDR1 as ENHRY and CDR2 as SYGVKD. V lost 7 bases, J lost 5 bases, and 5 bases stayed unmatched. The CDR3 is 15 amino acids. The CDR3 spells CAIIGTSGGIDTQYF. In nucleotides, the CDR3 is TGTGCCATCATCGGGACTAGCGGGGGAATAGATACGCAGTATTTT.

The rearrangement links TRBV15 to TRBJ2-5, with D possibly matching TRBD2 (5 bases). The V gene lost 0 bases and the J gene lost 4 bases, with 15 bases spanning the gap. The CDR3 runs 16 residues. Germline values: CDR1 LNHNV, CDR2 YYDKDF (reference sequence). The CDR3 here is CATSRDSAAGGETQYF. The CDR3 DNA reads as TGTGCCACCAGCAGAGATTCGGCCGCAGGAGGAGAGACCCAGTACTTC.

V and J are TRBV5-1 and TRBJ1-5; no firm D call. Germline loops: CDR1 SGHRS, CDR2 YFSETQ. The CDR3 spans 13 residues. V was shortened by 2 bases and J by 3 bases, with 6 bases between the two germline ends. The CDR3 is CASSFEANQPQHF. The DNA of the CDR3 is TGCGCCAGCAGCTTTGAGGCCAATCAGCCCCAGCATTTT. Complete variable domain (other parts from reference TRBV5-1 and TRBJ1-5): KAGVTQTPRYLIKTRGQQVTLSCSPISGHRSVSWYQQTPGQGLQFLFEYFSETQRNKGNFPGRFSGRQFSNSRSEMNVSTLELGDSALYLCASSFEANQPQHFGDGTRLSIL.

The rearrangement uses TRBV6-5 and TRBJ2-7; 16 nucleotides agree with TRBD2. This CDR3 region has 14 residues. Trimming at V came to 5 bases and at J to 10 bases, leaving 5 bases not matched to a gene. CDR1 is MNHEY and CDR2 is SVGAGI in the germline V gene. The CDR3 bases are TGTGCCAGCAGTCCGGGACTAGCGGGGGGGCAACAGTACTTC. It encodes CASSPGLAGGQQYF.

Comments on this clone: An end of the junction differs from the germline gene, which may be a read error. The V and J genes are TRBV6-5 and TRBJ2-1, with 7 bases that match TRBD2. CDR3 size: 15 residues. In germline, CDR1 is MNHEY, CDR2 SVGAGI. This chain's CDR3 is CASSDSGLIYNEQFF. Here the CDR3 DNA reads TGTGCCAGCAGTGACTCGGGACTAATCTACAATGAGCAGTTCTTC.